This T cell receptor beta chain was found in a study of T-cell reconstitution after alpha-beta-depleted transplantation in children. This clonotype was observed a few times. Germline V gene lookup returns CDR1 MNHNS and CDR2 SASEGT. The CDR3 contains 15 residues. V was cut by 5 bases and J by 4 bases, with 17 bases left in between. Library preparation (for TCRbeta) was performed with unique molecular identifiers. TCRdb re-called the PCR reads through MiXCR, storing one row per CDR3 protein. The sample lists a few hundred thousand distinct CDR3 sequences, roughly 10% seen once, with 4.5% to 7% in the top ten.

This receptor was identified in a human donor who donated a stem cell graft to a child with acute myeloid leukemia. The chain couples TRBV6-1 to TRBJ1-2; possible D gene TRBD1, 5 bases. Here the sequenced sample was PBMCs from the stem cell graft donor, taken from the stem cell graft. CDR3 protein: CASSPIVTDPYGYTF. The CDR3, as DNA: TGTGCCAGCAGTCCAATTGTGACAGACCCCTATGGCTACACCTTC.